This TCR beta chain was retrieved from a study of resident and recirculating memory T cells in vitiligo. No patient showed confetti depigmentation, a clinical sign of active disease. No vitiligo treatment was given during the prior three months. Study observations and caveats: Sequences differed between biopsy sites and patients, suggesting private specificity.

Points on this clone: Its cognate antigen is unknown.

Trimming cost V 4 bases and J 1 base; bases outside gene matches: 10. The CDR3 spans 16 residues. Germline V lookup: CDR1 SGDLS, CDR2 YYNGEE. This table comes from immunoSEQ multiplex PCR, and its TCRdb copy is limited to in-frame clones, with some not included. The top ten hold around 4.9% of the sample, which has roughly 76,000 clones, about 89% seen once. This receptor was obtained from a male donor with vitiligo. Sequencing was done on a sample of blood. This sequence joins TRBV9 and TRBJ1-1; 7 nucleotides line up with TRBD1. Here the CDR3 DNA reads TGTGCCAGCAGCTTCCGAGGAGGGGGCACGAACACTGAAGCTTTCTTT. As protein: CASSFRGGGTNTEAFF. The whole variable domain, filled in from reference TRBV9 and TRBJ1-1, reads DSGVTQTPKHLITATGQRVTLRCSPRSGDLSVYWYQQSLDQGLQFLIQYYNGEERAKGNILERFSAQQFPDLHSELNLSSLELGDSALYFCASSFRGGGTNTEAFFGQGTRLTVV.